This T cell receptor (beta chain) was sequenced in a study of blood T cell repertoires in COVID-19. On the study more broadly: T cells, B-cell-depleted T cells, or PBMCs supplied cDNA or gDNA.

As originally analysed: Researchers report that nucleated cell counts were estimated from reference gene primer amplification. TCRdb keeps only in-frame clones here, not all; method: immunoSEQ multiplex PCR. V, J and clone size derive from that table, while D and trimming were established from the DNA sequence. The sample lists 90,000 or so clones; less than 85% were seen once. Trimming at V came to 8 bases and at J to 3 bases, leaving 11 bases not matched to a gene. The CDR3 totals 15 residues. Germline V lookup: CDR1 KGHDR, CDR2 SFDVKD. The sequenced sample was peripheral blood. The TCR was taken from a human donor in a cohort sampled during active COVID-19. The V call is TRBV24-1, the J call TRBJ1-2; TRBD1 matches 7 bases. The CDR3 sequence: CATNDREYRDYGYTF. In nucleotides, the CDR3 is TGTGCCACCAACGACAGGGAGTATAGGGACTATGGCTACACCTTC.